Following are 18 T cell receptor beta chains from one sample sequenced in a study of shared clonotypes between healthy human individuals. Assay used: immunoSEQ multiplex PCR; TCRdb lists only in-frame clones, some missing. The profile shows around 430,000 clones, around 79% of them singletons. Sequences were obtained from PBMCs. These TCRs come from a woman aged 40 to 50 in good health. Some clones in this sample may be carry-over from other donors' samples.

The rearrangement links TRBV5-8 to TRBJ1-1; possible D gene TRBD1, 6 bases. Trimming cost V 4 bases and J 9 bases, with 22 bases left between them. CDR1 and CDR2 (germline): SGHTS, YDEGEE. This CDR3 is 15 amino acids long. CDR3 loop: CASSRVTTRGSKAFF. As DNA, the CDR3 is TGTGCCAGCAGCCGAGTAACCACCAGGGGATCGAAAGCTTTCTTT.

This clone was counted once. This chain joins TRBV7-9 and TRBJ1-6; the D gene is possibly TRBD1 (6 bases). The V end lost 1 base, the J end lost 7 bases, and 11 bases lay between the germline ends. There are 15 residues in the CDR3. Germline values: CDR1 SEHNR, CDR2 FQNEAQ (reference sequence). CDR3: CASSLEGGVNSPLHF. The CDR3 DNA reads as TGTGCCAGCAGCTTAGAAGGGGGGGTAAATTCACCCCTCCACTTT.

The gene calls are TRBV30 and TRBJ1-4, with D unclear. Germline CDR1 GTSNPN, CDR2 SVGIG (reference sequence). This CDR3 has 20 residues. The germline V and J ends were trimmed by 0 bases and 0 bases, with 23 bases remaining between them. CDR3 coding DNA: TGTGCCTGGAGTGTCGGGTGGGTCCCCAACCTAACCCCAACTAATGAAAAACTGTTTTTT. It translates to CAWSVGWVPNLTPTNEKLFF.

This clone was detected many times. Other DNA sequences within the sample encode an identical CDR3. The CDR3 loop is CASSSPTYEQYF. CDR3 DNA: TGTGCCAGCAGTTCCCCCACCTACGAGCAGTACTTC. This chain links TRBV27 with TRBJ2-7; D is unresolved. The V end lost 4 bases, the J end lost 2 bases, and 6 bases lay between the germline ends. This CDR3 spans 12 amino acids. Per the germline V gene, CDR1 is MNHEY and CDR2 is SMNVEV (reference sequence).

V is TRBV10-3 and J is TRBJ1-4, with D possibly being TRBD1 (5 bases). V shed 0 bases and J shed 0 bases, with 5 bases lying between them. CDR3 length: 15 residues. Germline lookup yields CDR1 ENHRY and CDR2 SYGVKD. The DNA for the CDR3 is TGTGCCATCAGTGAGTCGACAGCAACTAATGAAAAACTGTTTTTT. It translates to CAISESTATNEKLFF.

The gene calls are TRBV19 and TRBJ1-5; 7 bases align to TRBD1. This CDR3 contains 18 residues. Trimming removed 3 bases from V and 3 bases from J; junction bases left unmatched: 14. Germline V gene lookup returns CDR1 LNHDA and CDR2 SQIVND (reference sequence). CDR3: CASSIRFWGGGDNQPQHF. The CDR3 DNA reads as TGTGCCAGTAGTATCAGGTTCTGGGGAGGGGGCGACAATCAGCCCCAGCATTTT.

The chain has TRBV13 and TRBJ2-3, with a possible D match to TRBD1 (5 bases). Trimming cost V 2 bases and J 4 bases, with 10 bases left between them. The CDR3 sequence is 14 residues long. From germline, CDR1 is PRHDT and CDR2 FYEKMQ (reference sequence). The CDR3 region has the DNA TGTGCCAGCAGCTTAAGCCAGGGTTCAGATACGCAGTATTTT. Translating gives CASSLSQGSDTQYF.

This clone appeared a few times. The chain uses TRBV6-5 and TRBJ2-7; tentative D call: TRBD1 (6 bases). CDR3 length: 15 residues. Germline V gene sequence: CDR1 MNHEY, CDR2 SVGAGI. The V end was cut by 4 bases, the J end by 4 bases, with 17 bases between. Here the CDR3 reads CASSSTGLGMYEQYF. CDR3 nucleotide sequence: TGTGCCAGCAGTTCAACAGGGTTGGGGATGTACGAGCAGTACTTC.

This chain joins TRBV28 and TRBJ2-5; D is ambiguous. The V end was cut by 7 bases, the J end by 5 bases, with 14 bases between. Looked up from germline, CDR1 is MDHEN and CDR2 is SYDVKM. This CDR3 spans 13 amino acids. The CDR3 reads CASTRARGETQYF. The CDR3 nucleotides read TGTGCCAGCACCCGAGCCCGTGGCGAGACCCAGTACTTC.

The CDR3 spells CASSYNRVVNEQFF. CDR3 coding DNA: TGTGCCAGCAGTTACAACAGGGTAGTCAATGAGCAGTTCTTC. V is TRBV6-5 and J is TRBJ2-1; the D gene is possibly TRBD1 (6 bases). V was clipped by 2 bases and J by 6 bases, with 11 bases between them. CDR1 and CDR2 from the germline V gene are MNHEY and SVGAGI. This CDR3 region has 14 residues.

The chain recombines TRBV5-1 with TRBJ2-1; D call uncertain. Germline V lookup: CDR1 SGHRS, CDR2 YFSETQ. The CDR3 length is 12 residues. V was trimmed by 4 bases and J by 6 bases, leaving 8 bases between them. CDR3 DNA: TGCGCCAGCAGCCGATTGGTCAATGAGCAGTTCTTC. This translates into CASSRLVNEQFF.

The chain combines TRBV6-5 with TRBJ2-1; the D is unclear. Germline V CDR1 and CDR2: MNHEY, SVGAGI. The CDR3 consists of 15 residues. V gave up 2 bases and J gave up 0 bases, with 8 bases separating them. CDR3 amino acids: CASSYHSSSYNEQFF. In DNA form, the CDR3 reads TGTGCCAGCAGTTACCATAGCAGCTCCTACAATGAGCAGTTCTTC.

The rearrangement links TRBV5-1 to TRBJ2-1; D is possibly TRBD1 or TRBD2 (5 bases each). In germline, CDR1 is SGHRS, CDR2 YFSETQ. Deletions cut 0 bases from V and 3 bases from J, with 7 bases between. The CDR3 loop spans 14 amino acids. CDR3 sequence (DNA): TGCGCCAGCAGCTTGGGGGACGACTACAATGAGCAGTTCTTC. Its translation is CASSLGDDYNEQFF. Full variable domain (rest looked up from reference TRBV5-1 and TRBJ2-1): KAGVTQTPRYLIKTRGQQVTLSCSPISGHRSVSWYQQTPGQGLQFLFEYFSETQRNKGNFPGRFSGRQFSNSRSEMNVSTLELGDSALYLCASSLGDDYNEQFFGPGTRLTVL.

The chain employs TRBV19 and TRBJ2-5, with 16 bases matching TRBD2. Germline CDR1 reads LNHDA; CDR2 reads SQIVND (reference sequence). The V gene end was trimmed by 5 bases and the J gene end by 4 bases; junction bases not matched to a gene: 4. The CDR3 is 16 residues long. As DNA, the CDR3 is TGTGCCAGTAGTTGGGGGACTAGCGGGAGGGCAGAGACCCAGTACTTC. It is translated as CASSWGTSGRAETQYF.

As for this clone: This CDR3 is also generated by other DNA sequences in the sample. The rearrangement links TRBV19 to TRBJ2-7; weak D call: TRBD1 (5 bases). Per the germline V gene, CDR1 is LNHDA and CDR2 is SQIVND (reference sequence). The V end lost 2 bases, the J end lost 3 bases, and 11 bases lay between the germline ends. This CDR3 contains 14 residues. As DNA, the CDR3 is TGTGCCAGTAGTATACGACAGAATAGCTACGAGCAGTACTTC. This encodes CASSIRQNSYEQYF. The full variable domain, with the rest looked up from reference TRBV19 and TRBJ2-7, is DGGITQSPKYLFRKEGQNVTLSCEQNLNHDAMYWYRQDPGQGLRLIYYSQIVNDFQKGDIAEGYSVSREKKESFPLTVTSAQKNPTAFYLCASSIRQNSYEQYFGPGTRLTVT.

This clone has a count of ten or more. Other DNA sequences in this specimen translate into the identical CDR3. This rearrangement joins TRBV5-4 to TRBJ1-5; possibly TRBD1 for D (6 bases). CDR1 is SGHNT and CDR2 is YYREEE in the germline V gene (reference sequence). This CDR3 contains 14 residues. Trimming took 9 bases from V and 0 from J, leaving 13 bases between them. The CDR3 reads CATNRADSNQPQHF. In nucleotides, the CDR3 is TGTGCCACCAACAGGGCCGATAGCAATCAGCCCCAGCATTTT.

The chain couples TRBV16 to TRBJ2-4, with 13 bases that match TRBD2. The junction had 3 bases not matched to a gene; V was cut back by 4 bases and J by 3 bases. The CDR3 consists of 16 residues. The germline V gene encodes CDR1 KGHSY and CDR2 FQNENV. CDR3 sequence reads: CASSLGLAGSKNIQYF. CDR3 nucleotides: TGTGCCAGCAGCCTGGGACTAGCGGGAAGCAAAAACATTCAGTACTTC. The full variable domain, with the rest looked up from reference TRBV16 and TRBJ2-4, is GEEVAQTPKHLVRGEGQKAKLYCAPIKGHSYVFWYQQVLKNEFKFLISFQNENVFDETGMPKERFSAKCLPNSPCSLEIQATKLEDSAVYFCASSLGLAGSKNIQYFGAGTRLSVL.

V and J are TRBV6-4 and TRBJ2-4, with D unclear. CDR3 length: 16 residues. V lost 2 bases, J lost 0 bases, and 11 bases lay in between. The germline V gene encodes CDR1 MRHNA and CDR2 SNTAGT. CDR3 protein: CASSDVPAIAKNIQYF. The CDR3 DNA is TGTGCCAGCAGTGACGTGCCAGCGATAGCCAAAAACATTCAGTACTTC.